This T cell receptor (beta chain) originates from a study of blood T cells in healthy people across ages. Study summary: Capturing about one barcoded beta molecule per two T cells was achieved by template switching.

CDR1 is LGHDT and CDR2 is YNNKEL in the germline V gene (reference sequence). CDR3 length: 12 amino acids. Between the trimmed V and J ends, which lost 5 bases and 10 bases, there was a span of 14 bases. Primed by a sample-barcoded 5' primer and a J-beta primer mix, a second PCR proceeded for about 7 to 11 cycles. The template-switch adaptor, which had 12 random nucleotides, put a tag on each cDNA molecule. A minimum of 2.5 million CDR3-containing paired-end reads was obtained for each sample. In TCRdb, the 5' RACE reads were re-called with MiXCR into one record per CDR3 protein. The sample has hundreds of thousands of distinct CDR3 sequences; over 20% are singletons. In the case of this clonotype: Its antigen remains unknown.

Regarding the study as a whole: Roughly linear age-related decline in beta diversity appeared, significant by age approximately 41.

This sequence originates from a man between 65 and 85 years old in good health. Source material: blood. This chain uses TRBV3-1 with TRBJ1-2, with a weak D call TRBD1 (6 bases). The CDR3 region is CASSRGVQDYTF. CDR3 nucleotide sequence: TGTGCCAGCAGCAGGGGGGTACAAGACTACACCTTC.